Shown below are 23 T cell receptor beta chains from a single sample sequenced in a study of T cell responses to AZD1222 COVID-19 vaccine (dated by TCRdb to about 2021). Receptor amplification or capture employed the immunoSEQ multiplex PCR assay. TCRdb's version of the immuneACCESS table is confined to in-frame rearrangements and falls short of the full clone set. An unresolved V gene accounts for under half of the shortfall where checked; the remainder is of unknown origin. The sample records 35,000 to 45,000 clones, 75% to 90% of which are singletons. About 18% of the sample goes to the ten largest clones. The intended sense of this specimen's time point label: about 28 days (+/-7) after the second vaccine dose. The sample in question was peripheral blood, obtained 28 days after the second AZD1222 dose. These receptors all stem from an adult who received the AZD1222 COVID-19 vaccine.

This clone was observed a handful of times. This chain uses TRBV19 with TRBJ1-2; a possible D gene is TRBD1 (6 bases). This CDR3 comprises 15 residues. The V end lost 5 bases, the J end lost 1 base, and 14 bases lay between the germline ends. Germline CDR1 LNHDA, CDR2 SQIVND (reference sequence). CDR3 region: CASSLQTGGNYGYTF. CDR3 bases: TGTGCCAGTAGTCTGCAGACAGGAGGTAACTATGGCTACACCTTC.

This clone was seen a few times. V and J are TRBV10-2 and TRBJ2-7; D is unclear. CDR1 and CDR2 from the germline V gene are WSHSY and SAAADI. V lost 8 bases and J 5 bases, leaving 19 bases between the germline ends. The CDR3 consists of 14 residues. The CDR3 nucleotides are TGCGCCAGCGGGATCCAACAATCTAGGGACGAGCAGTACTTC. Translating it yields CASGIQQSRDEQYF.

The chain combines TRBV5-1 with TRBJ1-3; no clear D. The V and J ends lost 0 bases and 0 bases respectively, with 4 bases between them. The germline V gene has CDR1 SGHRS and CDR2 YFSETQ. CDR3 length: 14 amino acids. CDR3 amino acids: CASSLEASGNTIYF. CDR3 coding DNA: TGCGCCAGCAGCTTGGAAGCCTCTGGAAACACCATATATTTT.

The CDR3 protein is CASSEFASGYTAAGELFF. The CDR3 DNA sequence: TGTGCCAGCAGTGAGTTCGCTAGCGGGTACACCGCGGCCGGGGAGCTGTTTTTT. This chain connects TRBV2 to TRBJ2-2; 8 bases line up with TRBD2. From germline, CDR1 is SNHLY and CDR2 FYNNEI. The CDR3 is 18 amino acids. V was clipped by 3 bases and J by 6 bases; unmatched bases: 15.

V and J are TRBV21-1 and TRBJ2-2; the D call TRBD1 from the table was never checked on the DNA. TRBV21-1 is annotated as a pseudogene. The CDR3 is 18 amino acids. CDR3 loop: CASSMEGQGFFFTGELFF. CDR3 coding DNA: TGTGCCAGCAGCATGGAGGGACAGGGGTTTTTCTTCACCGGGGAGCTGTTTTTT.

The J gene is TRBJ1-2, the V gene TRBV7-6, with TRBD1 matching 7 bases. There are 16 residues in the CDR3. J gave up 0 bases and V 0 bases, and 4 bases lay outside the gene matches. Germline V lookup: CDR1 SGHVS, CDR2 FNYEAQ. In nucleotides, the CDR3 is TGTGCCAGCAGCTTAGCCCCGGGACAGTCTAACTATGGCTACACCTTC. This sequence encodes CASSLAPGQSNYGYTF.

The DNA for the CDR3 is TGTGCCTGGGAGGGACAGGGGAATGAAAAACTGTTTTTT. Translation: CAWEGQGNEKLFF. This rearrangement joins TRBV30 to TRBJ1-4; 10 bases match TRBD1. The V gene end was trimmed by 5 bases and the J gene end by 5 bases; junction bases not matched to a gene: 2. The CDR3 contains 13 residues. In germline, CDR1 is GTSNPN, CDR2 SVGIG (reference sequence).

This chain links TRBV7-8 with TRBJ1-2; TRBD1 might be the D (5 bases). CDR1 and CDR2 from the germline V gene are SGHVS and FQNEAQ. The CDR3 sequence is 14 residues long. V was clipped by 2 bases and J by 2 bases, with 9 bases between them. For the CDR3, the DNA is TGTGCCAGCAGCTTACTTCGGGGGAACTATGGCTACACCTTC. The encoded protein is CASSLLRGNYGYTF.

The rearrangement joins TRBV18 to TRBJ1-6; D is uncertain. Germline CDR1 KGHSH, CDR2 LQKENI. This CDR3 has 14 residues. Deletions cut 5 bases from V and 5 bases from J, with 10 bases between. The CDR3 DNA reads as TGTGCCAGCTCATTTTGGGTTGATAATTCACCCCTCCACTTT. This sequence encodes CASSFWVDNSPLHF.

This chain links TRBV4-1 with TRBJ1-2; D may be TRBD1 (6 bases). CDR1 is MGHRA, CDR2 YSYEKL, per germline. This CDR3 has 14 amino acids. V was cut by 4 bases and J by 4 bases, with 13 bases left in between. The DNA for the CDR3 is TGCGCCAGCAGCCTAGGGGGGGACTCCTATGGCTACACCTTC. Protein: CASSLGGDSYGYTF.

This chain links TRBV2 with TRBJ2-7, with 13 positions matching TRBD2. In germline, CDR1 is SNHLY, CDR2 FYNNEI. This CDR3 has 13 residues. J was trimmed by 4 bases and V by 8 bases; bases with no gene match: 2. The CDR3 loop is CASVGLAGYEQYF. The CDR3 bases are TGTGCCAGCGTGGGACTAGCGGGGTACGAGCAGTACTTC.

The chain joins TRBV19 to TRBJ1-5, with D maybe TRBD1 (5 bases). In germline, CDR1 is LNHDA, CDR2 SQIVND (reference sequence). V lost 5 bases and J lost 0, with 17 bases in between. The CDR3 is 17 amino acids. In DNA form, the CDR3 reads TGTGCCAGTAGTCCCCTGGGGGGTCGGTATAGCAATCAGCCCCAGCATTTT. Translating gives CASSPLGGRYSNQPQHF.

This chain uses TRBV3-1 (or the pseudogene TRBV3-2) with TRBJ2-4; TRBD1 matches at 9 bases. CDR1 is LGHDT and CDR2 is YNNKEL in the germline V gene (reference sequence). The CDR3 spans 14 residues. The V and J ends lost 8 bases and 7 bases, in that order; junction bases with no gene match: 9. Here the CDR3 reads CASGSGTGWNIQYF. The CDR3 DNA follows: TGTGCCAGCGGTTCCGGGACAGGGTGGAACATTCAGTACTTC.

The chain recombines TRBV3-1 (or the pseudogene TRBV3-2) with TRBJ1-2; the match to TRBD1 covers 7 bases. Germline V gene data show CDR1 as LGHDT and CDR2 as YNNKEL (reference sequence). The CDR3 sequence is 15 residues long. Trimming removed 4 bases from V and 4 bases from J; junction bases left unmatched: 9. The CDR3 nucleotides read TGTGCCAGCAGCCCGATGACAGGGTTGGGCTATGGCTACACCTTC. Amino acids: CASSPMTGLGYGYTF.

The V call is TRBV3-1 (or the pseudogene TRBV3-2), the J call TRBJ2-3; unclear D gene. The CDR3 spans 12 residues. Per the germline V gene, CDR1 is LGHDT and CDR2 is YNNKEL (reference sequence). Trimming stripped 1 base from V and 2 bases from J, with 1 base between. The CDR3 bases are TGTGCCAGCAGCCAAGCCACAGATACGCAGTATTTT. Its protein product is CASSQATDTQYF.

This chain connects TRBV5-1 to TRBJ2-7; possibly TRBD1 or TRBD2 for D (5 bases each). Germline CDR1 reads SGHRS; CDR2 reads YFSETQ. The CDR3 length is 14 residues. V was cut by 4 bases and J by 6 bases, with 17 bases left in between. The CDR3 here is CASSGTTSLGEQYF. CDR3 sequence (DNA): TGCGCCAGCAGCGGGACGACCTCTTTAGGCGAGCAGTACTTC.

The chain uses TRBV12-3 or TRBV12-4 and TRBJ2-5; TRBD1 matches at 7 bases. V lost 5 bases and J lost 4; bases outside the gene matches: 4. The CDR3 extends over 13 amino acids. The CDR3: CASSGTARETQYF. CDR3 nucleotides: TGTGCCAGCAGTGGGACAGCCCGAGAGACCCAGTACTTC.

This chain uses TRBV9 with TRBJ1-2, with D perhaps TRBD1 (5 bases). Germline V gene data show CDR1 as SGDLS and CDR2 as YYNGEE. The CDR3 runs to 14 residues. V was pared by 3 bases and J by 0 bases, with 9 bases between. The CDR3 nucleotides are TGTGCCAGCAGCGCAAAGGACACTAACTATGGCTACACCTTC. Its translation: CASSAKDTNYGYTF.

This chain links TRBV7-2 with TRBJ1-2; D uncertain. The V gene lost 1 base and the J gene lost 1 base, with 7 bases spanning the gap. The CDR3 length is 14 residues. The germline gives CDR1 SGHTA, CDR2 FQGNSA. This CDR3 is CASSLEQSNYGYTF. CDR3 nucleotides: TGTGCCAGCAGCTTAGAACAGAGTAACTATGGCTACACCTTC.

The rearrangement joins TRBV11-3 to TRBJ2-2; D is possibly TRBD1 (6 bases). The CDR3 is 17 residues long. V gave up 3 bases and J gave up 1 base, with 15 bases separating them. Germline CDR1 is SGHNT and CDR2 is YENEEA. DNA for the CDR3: TGTGCCAGCAGCTTTTCCGAGGGGGTTGGGAACACCGGGGAGCTGTTTTTT. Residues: CASSFSEGVGNTGELFF.

The CDR3 DNA reads TGTGCCAGCAGCGTAGCTACAGGGTACACTGAAGCTTTCTTT. This sequence encodes CASSVATGYTEAFF. The V and J genes are TRBV9 and TRBJ1-1; the D gene is possibly TRBD1 (6 bases). V was pared by 0 bases and J by 3 bases, with 9 bases between. The CDR3 covers 14 residues. CDR1 SGDLS and CDR2 YYNGEE come from the germline V gene.

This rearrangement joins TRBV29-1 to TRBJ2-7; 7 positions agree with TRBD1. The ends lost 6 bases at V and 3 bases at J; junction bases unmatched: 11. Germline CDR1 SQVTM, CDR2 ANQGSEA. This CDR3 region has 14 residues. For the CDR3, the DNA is TGCAGCGTCAAAGGGGGCTGGCAGCACTACGAGCAGTACTTC. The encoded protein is CSVKGGWQHYEQYF.

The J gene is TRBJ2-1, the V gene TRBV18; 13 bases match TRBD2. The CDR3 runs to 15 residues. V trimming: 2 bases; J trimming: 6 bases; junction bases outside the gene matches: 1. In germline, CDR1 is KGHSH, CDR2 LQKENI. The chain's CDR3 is CASSPTSGGANEQFF. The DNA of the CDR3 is TGTGCCAGCTCACCAACTAGCGGGGGGGCCAATGAGCAGTTCTTC.